The clone carrying this T cell receptor (beta chain) was observed a few times. What it recognizes is unknown. This CDR3 region has 14 residues. The V gene's germline CDR1 is SGDLS and CDR2 YYNGEE. Trimming stripped 4 bases from V and 4 bases from J, with 14 bases between. The data originate from a study of CD8+CD57+ T cells in acquired aplastic anemia. Broader study findings: About 28 sequences, all CD8+ CDR3, were shared between patients and controls.

Patients chosen for sequencing had CD8+CD57+ cells that had expanded, as shown by flow cytometry. Investigators profiled TCR beta VDJ and CDR3 from genomic DNA template. TCRdb processed the reads anew with MiXCR; each CDR3 protein has one entry. In the table there are 50,000 or so distinct CDR3 sequences, 57% of which are singletons. The V call is TRBV9, the J call TRBJ1-2, with D possibly matching TRBD1 (5 bases). This sequence was found in a human donor with aplastic anemia. The sample consisted of sorted CD4+, CD8+, or CD8+CD57+ T cells (not recorded which) from PBMCs. This CDR3 is CASSTGTALYGYTF. The CDR3 DNA reads as TGTGCCAGCAGCACCGGGACCGCTCTCTATGGCTACACCTTC.